The present TCR beta chain was sequenced within a study of T cells in Graves' hyperthyroidism and ophthalmopathy. RNA transcripts gave rise to amplified TCR beta CDR3 regions. The primer set for the first-round RT-PCR of the TCR CDR3 was HTBI. MiXCR, applied by TCRdb to the multiplex PCR reads, yields one record per CDR3 protein. The data hold almost 250,000 distinct CDR3 sequences, with about 24% observed a single time. The CDR3 is 16 residues long. J lost 5 bases, V lost 6 bases, and 9 bases had no gene match. Germline V gene data show CDR1 as MNHEY and CDR2 as SMNVEV (reference sequence). Patients having uncontrolled infection, another autoimmune disease, pregnancy or lactation were not included.

V gene TRBV27 combines with J gene TRBJ2-5, with TRBD2 matching 13 bases. Specimen: blood. The TCR originated in a woman aged 40 to 49 with Graves' ophthalmopathy. Here the CDR3 DNA reads TGTGCCAGCAGACGTACGGGACTAGCGGGAAGCGAGACCCAGTACTTC. Translated: CASRRTGLAGSETQYF.